The clone carrying this T cell receptor (beta chain) was seen only a few times. What it binds is not known. The data derive from a study of T cells in Graves' hyperthyroidism and ophthalmopathy. Broader study findings: Model-based prediction identified ophthalmopathy a median approximately 6.2 months prior to its onset.

The source material, RNA transcripts, was used to amplify TCR beta CDR3 regions. A set of HTBI primers served as the primers for a first-round RT-PCR of the TCR CDR3. TCRdb reanalysed the multiplex PCR reads using MiXCR and keeps one entry per CDR3 protein. The sample has around 540,000 distinct CDR3 sequences, 46% seen once. Each diagnosis was grounded in clinical symptoms, serum thyroxine and TRAb, thyroid ultrasound, and orbital computed tomography. V was clipped by 0 bases and J by 5 bases, with 17 bases between them. Germline CDR1 is SGHRS and CDR2 is YFSETQ. The CDR3 runs to 16 residues. The source material was peripheral blood or thyroid tissue (not recorded which). The receptor was derived from a woman aged 18-29 years with Graves' hyperthyroidism. The V call is TRBV5-1, the J call TRBJ1-1, with D perhaps matching TRBD1 (5 bases). CDR3 sequence reads: CASSLDAGGAGTEAFF. The CDR3 DNA is TGCGCCAGCAGCTTGGATGCAGGAGGGGCCGGAACTGAAGCTTTCTTT.